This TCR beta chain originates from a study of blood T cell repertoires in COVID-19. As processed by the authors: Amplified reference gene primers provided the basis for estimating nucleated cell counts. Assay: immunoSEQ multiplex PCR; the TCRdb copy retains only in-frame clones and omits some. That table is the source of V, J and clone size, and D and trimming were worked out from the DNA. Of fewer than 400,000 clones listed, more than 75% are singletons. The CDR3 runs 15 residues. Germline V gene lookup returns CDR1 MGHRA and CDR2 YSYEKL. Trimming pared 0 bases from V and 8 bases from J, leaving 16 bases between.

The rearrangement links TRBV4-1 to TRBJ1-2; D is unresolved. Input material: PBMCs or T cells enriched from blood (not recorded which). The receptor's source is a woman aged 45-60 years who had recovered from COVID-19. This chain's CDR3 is CASSQEGWADRGYTF. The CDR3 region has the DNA TGCGCCAGCAGCCAAGAAGGTTGGGCAGATCGCGGCTACACCTTC.